This section outlines one T cell receptor beta chain sequence together with its context. The antigen is unknown. CD4+ naive, central memory, regulatory and stem cell-like memory subsets were isolated by sorting on CD45RO/CCR7/CD25/CD127/CD95/CD27. These data originate in a study of beta chain features in type 1 diabetes. Study background: Sorted cells numbering around 100,000,000 were examined across all samples. Overall study findings and caveats: Patients with Type 1 diabetes showed moderately but significantly shorter TCRB CDR3s in all four CD4+ subsets. Individuals with type 1 diabetes displayed fewer insertions and more deletions at VDJ junctions. The naive, central memory and Treg TCRB repertoires showed an apparent similarity that was greater among patients than among healthy donors.

The CDR3 covers 14 residues. CDR1 is SGHTA, CDR2 FQGNSA, per germline. V was cut by 5 bases and J by 4 bases, with 14 bases left in between. Expressed TCRB transcripts were sequenced because the isolated RNA had all been reverse transcribed beforehand. Here immunoSEQ multiplex PCR was the method, and the copy in TCRdb shows in-frame clones only, minus some. There are fewer than 450,000 clones in the sample; around an eighth occur only once, and about 0.016% lies in the top ten. This clonotype was sampled from a woman aged 18-29 years with type 1 diabetes. The chain uses TRBV7-2 and TRBJ2-5; tentatively, D is TRBD2 (5 bases). The sequenced sample consisted of naive CD4+ T cells from blood. CDR3: CASSTNPRGETQYF. The CDR3, as DNA: TGTGCCAGCAGCACAAACCCCCGGGGAGAGACCCAGTACTTC.